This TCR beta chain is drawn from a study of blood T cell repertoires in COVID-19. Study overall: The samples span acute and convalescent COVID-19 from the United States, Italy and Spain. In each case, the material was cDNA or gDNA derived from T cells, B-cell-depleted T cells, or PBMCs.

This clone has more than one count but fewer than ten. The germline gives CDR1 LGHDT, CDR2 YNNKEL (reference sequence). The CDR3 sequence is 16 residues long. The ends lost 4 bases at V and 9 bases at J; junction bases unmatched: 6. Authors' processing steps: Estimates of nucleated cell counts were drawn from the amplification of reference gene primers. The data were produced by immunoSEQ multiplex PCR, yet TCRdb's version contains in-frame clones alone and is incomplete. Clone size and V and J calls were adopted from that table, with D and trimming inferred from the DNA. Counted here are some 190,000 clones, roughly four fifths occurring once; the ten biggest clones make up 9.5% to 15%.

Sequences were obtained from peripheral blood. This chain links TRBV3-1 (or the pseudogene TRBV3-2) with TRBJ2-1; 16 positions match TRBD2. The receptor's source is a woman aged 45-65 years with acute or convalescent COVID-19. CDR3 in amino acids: CASSPPGTSGRGEQFF. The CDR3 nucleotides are TGTGCCAGCAGCCCACCCGGGACTAGCGGGAGGGGTGAGCAGTTCTTC.